Given below is one T cell receptor beta chain in context. The V and J ends lost 3 bases and 3 bases, in that order; junction bases with no gene match: 7. This CDR3 contains 15 residues. Germline CDR1 reads SGHTS; CDR2 reads YDEGEE. The entry originates in a study of cytomegalovirus exposure and HLA in healthy donors. PCR primers comprised 60 Vbeta and 13 Jbeta primers. Repertoires were generated with immunoSEQ multiplex PCR, while TCRdb's copy carries only in-frame clones and drops some. Of some 120,000 clones in the sample, 77% were seen once. This rearrangement joins TRBV5-8 to TRBJ2-5; TRBD2 matches 8 bases. Sequencing input: PBMCs. The TCR originated in a middle-aged man in good health and CMV-seropositive. Written as DNA, the CDR3 is TGTGCCAGCAGCTGGGAATTTAGCGGGGAAGAGACCCAGTACTTC. Translation gives CASSWEFSGEETQYF. The entire variable domain, with the rest obtained from reference TRBV5-8 and TRBJ2-5, is as follows: EAGVTQSPTHLIKTRGQQATLRCSPISGHTSVYWYQQALGLGLQFLLWYDEGEERNRGNFPPRFSGRQFPNYSSELNVNALELEDSALYLCASSWEFSGEETQYFGPGTRLLVL.